This TCR beta chain is from a study of T cell repertoires in cytomegalovirus infection. This clonotype was detected many times. TCRdb called the reads again in MiXCR, with one record for every CDR3 protein. The table lists approximately 500,000 distinct CDR3 sequences, 11% of them singletons. The sample taken for sequencing was PBMCs. This receptor was taken from a human donor in good health (CMV status not recorded). Some clones in this sample may be carry-over from other donors' samples.

The CDR3: CASSFVAGGSYEQYF. As DNA, the CDR3 is TGTGCCAGCAGTTTTGTAGCGGGAGGGTCCTACGAGCAGTACTTC. The rearrangement links TRBV27 to TRBJ2-7, with 11 bases lining up with TRBD2. Germline CDR1 is MNHEY and CDR2 is SMNVEV (reference sequence). After removal of 3 bases from V and 1 base from J, the junction contained 2 bases not matched to a gene. This CDR3 has 15 amino acids.